The 12 T cell receptor beta chains below all came from one sample that was sequenced in a study of read filtering for tumor transcriptome and immune sequencing. The library was built from about 400 ng RNA with molecular barcoded adaptors for alpha/delta and beta/gamma chains. TCRdb analysed the reads with MiXCR anew, one entry per CDR3 protein. Among 100,000 to 150,000 distinct CDR3 sequences, under 15% were seen once, and the ten largest hold roughly 11%. Sequenced input: a population of CD138-negative cells sorted from bone marrow. These receptors came from a donor over 35 with multiple myeloma.

The CDR3 sequence is CASSYSWTGANEKLFF. As DNA, the CDR3 is TGTGCCAGCAGTTACTCCTGGACAGGGGCTAATGAAAAACTGTTTTTT. J is TRBJ1-4 and V is TRBV6-6, with 9 bases matching TRBD1. CDR1 and CDR2 (germline): MNHNY, SVGAGI (reference sequence). The CDR3 consists of 16 residues. V trimming: 0 bases; J trimming: 3 bases; junction bases outside the gene matches: 2.

About this clonotype itself: A junction boundary mismatches the germline segment, possibly from a read error. The genes are TRBV9 and TRBJ2-1, with TRBD1 as a possible D gene (5 bases). Germline V gene lookup returns CDR1 SGDLS and CDR2 YYNGEE. The CDR3 consists of 17 residues. CDR3 amino acids: CACSVAQGPGSYNEQIF. The DNA of the CDR3 is TGTGCCTGCAGCGTAGCTCAGGGTCCAGGCTCCTACAATGAGCAGATCTTC.

This clonotype was counted at least ten times. The V and J genes are TRBV28 and TRBJ2-6, with D hard to call. The V end lost 6 bases, the J end lost 2 bases, and 5 bases lay between the germline ends. This CDR3 comprises 13 residues. CDR1 and CDR2 from the germline V gene are MDHEN and SYDVKM. For the CDR3, the DNA is TGTGCCAGCAGGCGCGCTGGGGCCAACGTCCTGACTTTC. Translated: CASRRAGANVLTF.

At least ten counts were recorded for this clonotype. J is TRBJ2-1 and V is TRBV5-4; TRBD1 matches at 7 bases. CDR3 length: 14 residues. The V segment lost 4 bases and the J segment 3 bases; nucleotides outside the gene matches: 4. Germline V lookup: CDR1 SGHNT, CDR2 YYREEE (reference sequence). The DNA of the CDR3 is TGTGCCAGCAGCGTATCAGGGGGCTACAATGAGCAGTTCTTC. Translating it yields CASSVSGGYNEQFF.

This clonotype was seen repeatedly, ten times or more. The CDR3 coding sequence is TGTGCCAGCTCACCACCCACAGTCACTGAAGCTTTCTTT. Protein product: CASSPPTVTEAFF. The V gene is TRBV18, the J gene TRBJ1-1, with D uncertain. CDR1 KGHSH and CDR2 LQKENI come from the germline V gene. This CDR3 is 13 amino acids long. V was pared by 0 bases and J by 4 bases, with 6 bases between.

The chain is built from TRBV25-1 and TRBJ1-1, with a tentative D call TRBD1 (5 bases). V gave up 3 bases and J gave up 4 bases, with 9 bases separating them. The germline V gene has CDR1 MGHDK and CDR2 SYGVNS. The CDR3 is 13 residues long. The CDR3 DNA reads as TGTGCCAGCAGTGACAGGGAAAGCACTGAAGCTTTCTTT. This translates into CASSDRESTEAFF.

This clonotype came up many times. The genes are TRBV7-2 and TRBJ2-5, with D unresolved. V lost 7 bases and J 4 bases, leaving 13 bases between the germline ends. There are 13 residues in the CDR3. Germline lookup yields CDR1 SGHTA and CDR2 FQGNSA. The CDR3 DNA follows: TGTGCCAGCACCCCCGGAATTACAGAGACCCAGTACTTC. This sequence encodes CASTPGITETQYF.

This clonotype showed up just a few times. The rearrangement links TRBV20-1 to TRBJ1-5; 12 nucleotides agree with TRBD1. V gave up 5 bases and J gave up 6 bases; unmatched junction bases: 8. Germline values: CDR1 DFQATT, CDR2 SNEGSKA (reference sequence). The length of the CDR3 is 15 residues. In DNA form, the CDR3 reads TGCAGTGCTGTGGGACAGGGGGCGCCGGGTCAGCCCCAGCATTTT. Protein product: CSAVGQGAPGQPQHF.

This clonotype was counted at least ten times. The chain couples TRBV9 to TRBJ2-1, with 8 bases aligning to TRBD2. The CDR3 has 15 residues. Trimming cost V 3 bases and J 3 bases; bases outside gene matches: 5. Germline CDR1 reads SGDLS; CDR2 reads YYNGEE. The CDR3 sequence: CASSAGLAFYNEQFF. The CDR3 bases are TGTGCCAGCAGCGCTGGACTAGCATTCTACAATGAGCAGTTCTTC.

This clonotype has more than one count but fewer than ten. A much bigger clone sits one base away, suggesting this may be a read error. The V call is TRBV7-9, the J call TRBJ2-7; perhaps TRBD2 as D (6 bases). The V gene's germline CDR1 is SEHNR and CDR2 FQNEAQ (reference sequence). The CDR3 is 15 amino acids. V lost 1 base and J 6 bases, leaving 16 bases between the germline ends. CDR3 nucleotide sequence: TGTGCCAGCAGCTTAGGGATAGCGGTACCAGCCGAGCAGTACTTC. Protein: CASSLGIAVPAEQYF.

The table lists this clonotype with many counts. The rearrangement uses TRBV4-2 and TRBJ2-1; TRBD2 matches at 8 bases. This CDR3 is built from 16 residues. Germline-derived CDR1 and CDR2 are LGHNA and YNFKEQ. V gave up 3 bases and J gave up 0 bases; unmatched junction bases: 4. CDR3 protein: CASSQDTSGSYNEQFF. The CDR3 DNA reads as TGTGCCAGCAGCCAGGATACTAGCGGCTCCTACAATGAGCAGTTCTTC.

Many counts were recorded for this clonotype. This chain uses TRBV29-1 with TRBJ2-1, with D unclear. Per the germline V gene, CDR1 is SQVTM and CDR2 is ANQGSEA. This CDR3 is built from 13 residues. Trimming removed 3 bases from V and 5 bases from J, with 11 bases in between. Written as DNA, the CDR3 is TGCAGCGTTGAGAATGACATTAACAATGAGCAGTTCTTC. Protein sequence: CSVENDINNEQFF.